This T cell receptor beta chain was recorded in a study of blood T cell repertoires in COVID-19. For the study at large: Whether acute or convalescent, the COVID-19 samples came from the United States, Italy and Spain.

Germline V gene data show CDR1 as SGHRS and CDR2 as YFSETQ. Losses at the gene ends were 7 bases for V and 2 bases for J; bases not matched to a gene: 5. The CDR3 contains 13 residues. Per the original methods: By means of reference gene primer amplification, nucleated cell counts were estimated. The protocol was immunoSEQ multiplex PCR, while the TCRdb copy is restricted to in-frame clones and leaves out a portion. That table furnishes V, J and clone size, whereas the DNA furnished D and trimming. The sample includes tens of thousands of clones, just over 90% of them seen just once. The origin of this receptor is a woman in her forties with active COVID-19. The chain has TRBV5-1 and TRBJ2-5; 7 nucleotides align to TRBD1. Input material: peripheral blood. The CDR3 region has the DNA TGCGCCAGCCAGACGACAGGGCAAGAGACCCAGTACTTC. Amino acid sequence: CASQTTGQETQYF.